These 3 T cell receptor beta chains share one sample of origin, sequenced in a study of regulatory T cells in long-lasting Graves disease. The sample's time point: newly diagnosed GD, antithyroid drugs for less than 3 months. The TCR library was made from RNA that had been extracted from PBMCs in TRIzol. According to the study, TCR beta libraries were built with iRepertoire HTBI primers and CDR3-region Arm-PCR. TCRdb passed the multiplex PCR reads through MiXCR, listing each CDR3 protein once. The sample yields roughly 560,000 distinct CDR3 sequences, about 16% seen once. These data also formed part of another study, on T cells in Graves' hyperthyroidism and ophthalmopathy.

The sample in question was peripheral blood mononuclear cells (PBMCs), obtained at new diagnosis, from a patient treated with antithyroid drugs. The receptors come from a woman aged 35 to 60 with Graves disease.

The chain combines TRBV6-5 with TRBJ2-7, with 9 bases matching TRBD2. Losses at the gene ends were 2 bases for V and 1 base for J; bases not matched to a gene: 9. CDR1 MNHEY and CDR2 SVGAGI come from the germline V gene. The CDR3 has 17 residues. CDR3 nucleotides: TGTGCCAGCAGTTACGAGACTAGCGGAACCTTTTCCTACGAGCAGTACTTC. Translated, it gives CASSYETSGTFSYEQYF.

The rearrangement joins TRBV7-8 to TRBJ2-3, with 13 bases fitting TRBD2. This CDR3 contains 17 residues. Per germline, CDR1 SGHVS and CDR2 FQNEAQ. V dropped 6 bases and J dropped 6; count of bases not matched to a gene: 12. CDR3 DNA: TGTGCCAGCAGGCCCAAACTAGCGGGGGGGTATTCCGATACGCAGTATTTT. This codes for CASRPKLAGGYSDTQYF. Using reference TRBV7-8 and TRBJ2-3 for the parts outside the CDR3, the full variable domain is GAGVSQSPRYKVAKRGQDVALRCDPISGHVSLFWYQQALGQGPEFLTYFQNEAQLDKSGLPSDRFFAERPEGSVSTLKIQRTQQEDSAVYLCASRPKLAGGYSDTQYFGPGTRLTVL.

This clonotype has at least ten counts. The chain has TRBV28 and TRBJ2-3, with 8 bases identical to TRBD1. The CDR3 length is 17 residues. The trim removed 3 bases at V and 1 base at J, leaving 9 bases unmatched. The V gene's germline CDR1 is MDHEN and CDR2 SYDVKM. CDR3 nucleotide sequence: TGTGCCAGCAGTTTCGCCCGGACAGGGAAAGGCACAGATACGCAGTATTTT. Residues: CASSFARTGKGTDTQYF. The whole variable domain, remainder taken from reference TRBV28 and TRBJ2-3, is DVKVTQSSRYLVKRTGEKVFLECVQDMDHENMFWYRQDPGLGLRLIYFSYDVKMKEKGDIPEGYSVSREKKERFSLILESASTNQTSMYLCASSFARTGKGTDTQYFGPGTRLTVL.